This note documents a single T cell receptor (beta chain) sequence. This sample was included in a study of blood T cell repertoires in COVID-19. About the study: Italy, Spain and the United States were the sources of the convalescent and acute COVID-19 samples. PBMCs, B-cell-depleted T cells, or T cells provided the cDNA or gDNA that made up the material.

CDR1 LGHDT and CDR2 YNNKEL come from the germline V gene (reference sequence). Trimming took 1 base from V and 5 from J, leaving 12 bases between them. The CDR3 sequence is 15 residues long. Authors' methods: Amplification of reference gene primers was used by the study to estimate nucleated cell counts. Sequencing was performed with immunoSEQ multiplex PCR; in TCRdb, only in-frame clones are kept and a portion is missing. V, J and clone size are those of that table, while D and trimming were read from the DNA. This table holds roughly 220,000 clones, approximately 86% found once. Clinical history as reported by participants underpinned cohort assignment.

The chain employs TRBV3-1 (or the pseudogene TRBV3-2) and TRBJ2-1; maybe TRBD2 (5 bases). The sample was PBMCs or T cells enriched from blood (not recorded which). The origin of this receptor is a woman aged 35 to 49 with acute COVID-19. The DNA of the CDR3 is TGTGCCAGCAGCCAAGGAGCGGACGGGCACAATGAGCAGTTCTTC. Translation gives CASSQGADGHNEQFF.